The clone carrying this TCR beta chain was observed a few times. The table came from immunoSEQ multiplex PCR; TCRdb's copy has only in-frame clones and leaves some out. The sample records nearly 250,000 clones, over 75% being singletons. The entry originates in a study of blood T cell repertoires in COVID-19. Study-level information: Sources were T cells, B-cell-depleted T cells, or PBMCs; the material itself was cDNA or gDNA.

Participant age was roughly 18 to 90 years, and participants resided in 20 to 30 US areas. Clinical histories supplied by participants themselves formed the basis of cohort assignment. The origin of this receptor is a woman aged 45-65 years with acute COVID-19. Input material: PBMCs or T cells enriched from blood (not recorded which).

CDR3 bases: TGTGCCAGCAGCTTGGGGGCAGGCATGAACACTGAAGCTTTCTTT. Translation gives CASSLGAGMNTEAFF. This chain links TRBV5-4 with TRBJ1-1; D ambiguous. Trimming stripped 0 bases from V and 0 bases from J, with 9 bases between. Germline V CDR1 and CDR2: SGHNT, YYREEE (reference sequence). This CDR3 region has 15 residues. The full variable domain, completed using reference TRBV5-4 and TRBJ1-1, is ETGVTQSPTHLIKTRGQQVTLRCSSQSGHNTVSWYQQALGQGPQFIFQYYREEENGRGNFPPRFSGLQFPNYSSELNVNALELDDSALYLCASSLGAGMNTEAFFGQGTRLTVV.